This T cell receptor (beta chain) came from a study of response to subunit inactivated influenza vaccine. Details on this clonotype: What it recognizes is unknown.

The CDR3 sequence is 16 residues long. Losses at the gene ends were 0 bases for V and 3 bases for J; bases not matched to a gene: 3. Germline CDR1 and CDR2: LGHNA and YSLEER. Study findings and constraints: The authors suggested that every seasonal influenza vaccination recruits few new T cells.

A single record per CDR3 protein comes from TCRdb applying MiXCR to the RT-PCR reads. The data hold about 650,000 distinct CDR3 sequences, with around 13% observed a single time. This specimen consisted of PBMCs from blood, obtained around 15 days before vaccination. The chain links TRBV4-3 to TRBJ2-2; 8 bases are shared with TRBD1. The receptor's source is a man between 50 and 59 years old who received an inactivated influenza vaccine. The CDR3, as DNA: TGCGCCAGCAGCCAAGATAACAGGGGGGACACCGGGGAGCTGTTTTTT. This translates into CASSQDNRGDTGELFF.